The source of this T cell receptor (beta chain) is a study of cytomegalovirus exposure and HLA in healthy donors. The study's findings and limits: There were a few CMV-associated chains whose specificity for CMV antigens was confirmed in vitro.

With regard to this clone: What it binds is not known.

Produced via immunoSEQ multiplex PCR; TCRdb's table is partial and in-frame only. The sample carries roughly 200,000 clones, around 80% recorded once. Sequencing was carried out using PBMCs. The sequence was collected from a woman aged 25-40 years in good health and CMV-seronegative.

In DNA, the CDR3 is TGCGCCAGCAGAAAGGGACAGGGGATCAGTGGCAATCAGCCCCAGCATTTT. Its protein is CASRKGQGISGNQPQHF. V is TRBV10-2 and J is TRBJ1-5; 10 nucleotides agree with TRBD1. The germline V gene encodes CDR1 WSHSY and CDR2 SAAADI. With V trimmed by 6 bases and J by 2 bases, 10 bases remained unmatched. This CDR3 has 17 residues.